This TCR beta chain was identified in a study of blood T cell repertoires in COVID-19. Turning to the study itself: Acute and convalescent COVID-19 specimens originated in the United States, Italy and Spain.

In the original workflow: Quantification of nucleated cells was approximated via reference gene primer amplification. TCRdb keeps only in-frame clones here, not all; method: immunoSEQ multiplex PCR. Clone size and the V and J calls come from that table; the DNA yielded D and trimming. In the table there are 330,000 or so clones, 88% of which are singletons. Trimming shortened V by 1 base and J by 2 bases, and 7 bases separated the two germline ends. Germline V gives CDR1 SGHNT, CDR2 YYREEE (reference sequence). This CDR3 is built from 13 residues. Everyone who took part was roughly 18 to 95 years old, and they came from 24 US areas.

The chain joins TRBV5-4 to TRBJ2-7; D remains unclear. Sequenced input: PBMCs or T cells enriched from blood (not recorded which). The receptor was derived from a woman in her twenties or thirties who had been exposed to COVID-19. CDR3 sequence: CASSLTLAYEQYF. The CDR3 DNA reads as TGTGCCAGCAGCTTGACCCTAGCCTACGAGCAGTACTTC.